A single sample gave rise to the 8 T cell receptor beta chains below, sequenced in a study of immune heterogeneity within non-small cell lung tumors. Template material for each sample was 500 to 650 ng of bulk tumor genomic DNA. Surgeons took several biopsies per primary tumor, spaced far apart, during surgery. Untreated, newly diagnosed non-small cell lung cancer patients underwent curative surgery. Multiplex PCR amplified the TCR beta CDR3 region. Its first round ran for around 10 cycles with 32 V and 13 J primers. TCRdb called the multiplex PCR reads again in MiXCR, with one record for every CDR3 protein. The profile covers roughly 3,200 distinct CDR3 sequences, with under 25% appearing a single time and 16% taken by the ten largest. Specimen: lung tumor tissue. The receptors were gathered from a man aged 60 to 75 with non-small cell lung cancer.

By proportion, this clonotype is medium-sized. The rearrangement uses TRBV2 and TRBJ2-7, with a possible D match to TRBD1 (6 bases). V was pared by 4 bases and J by 0 bases, with 13 bases between. CDR1 and CDR2 (germline): SNHLY, FYNNEI. The CDR3 has 15 amino acids. The CDR3 is CASSALDSISYEQYF. CDR3 nucleotide sequence: TGTGCCAGCAGTGCCTTGGACAGTATCTCCTACGAGCAGTACTTC.

By sample fraction, this clonotype is medium-sized. The chain couples TRBV28 to TRBJ1-2; tentative D call: TRBD1 (6 bases). V was trimmed by 5 bases and J by 7 bases, leaving 17 bases between them. Per the germline V gene, CDR1 is MDHEN and CDR2 is SYDVKM. The CDR3 sequence is 14 residues long. In DNA, the CDR3 is TGTGCCAGCAGTGTAGGGACACCCCGGGGTGGCTACACCTTC. Translation: CASSVGTPRGGYTF.

This rearrangement joins TRBV9 to TRBJ1-1; D gene ambiguous. The length of the CDR3 is 13 residues. V lost 4 bases and J 7 bases, leaving 14 bases between the germline ends. Germline assignment: CDR1 SGDLS and CDR2 YYNGEE. The CDR3 sequence is CASSFYGENEAFF. CDR3 coding DNA: TGTGCCAGCAGCTTCTACGGTGAAAATGAAGCTTTCTTT.

About this clonotype itself: A much larger clone is a single base away; this may be a read error. This sequence joins TRBV7-2 and TRBJ2-7; D remains ambiguous. CDR1 is SGHTA and CDR2 is FQGNSA in the germline V gene. This CDR3 region has 15 residues. CDR3 in amino acids: CDSSLGGFRPYEQYF. CDR3 in DNA: TGTGACAGCAGCTTAGGTGGGTTCCGGCCCTACGAGCAGTACTTC.

This clonotype qualifies as medium-sized. CDR3 DNA sequence: TGTGCCTTATCCGGGACAGGGGGCGATGAGACCCAGTACTTC. This translates into CALSGTGGDETQYF. The chain links TRBV10-3 to TRBJ2-5; 12 nucleotides align to TRBD1. The CDR3 is made up of 14 amino acids. CDR1 is ENHRY and CDR2 is SYGVKD in the germline V gene. The junction had 9 bases not matched to a gene; V was cut back by 11 bases and J by 5 bases.

On this clonotype: The junction differs from germline at one of its ends, possibly a read error. V gene TRBV6-2 or TRBV6-3 combines with J gene TRBJ1-2; tentatively, D is TRBD1 (5 bases). This CDR3 has 14 residues. Germline loops: CDR1 MNHEY, CDR2 SVGEGT. CDR3 loop: CASSYSTVSYGFTF. CDR3 DNA: TGTGCCAGCAGTTATTCGACAGTCTCCTATGGCTTCACCTTC.

This clonotype was recorded a few times. The chain joins TRBV9 to TRBJ2-3, with TRBD2 matching over 9 bases. CDR1 and CDR2 from the germline V gene are SGDLS and YYNGEE. The V and J ends lost 0 bases and 2 bases, in that order; junction bases with no gene match: 7. The CDR3 is 17 amino acids. In nucleotides, the CDR3 is TGTGCCAGCAGCGTAGCTGGGACTAGCAGTCCCACAGATACGCAGTATTTT. It encodes CASSVAGTSSPTDTQYF.

This clonotype is judged medium-sized (0.01 to 0.1%). The rearrangement uses TRBV18 and TRBJ2-1; D is undetermined. The CDR3 spans 14 residues. The V gene lost 3 bases and the J gene lost 8 bases, with 14 bases spanning the gap. Germline CDR1 and CDR2: KGHSH and LQKENI. The chain's CDR3 is CASSPPTGSHEQFF. In DNA form, the CDR3 reads TGTGCCAGCTCACCCCCTACCGGATCGCATGAGCAGTTCTTC.